The 21 T cell receptor beta chains given below trace back to one sample, sequenced in a study of blood T cells in healthy people across ages. Through a sample-barcoded 5' primer and a J-beta primer mix, a second PCR was run for about 7 to 12 cycles. TCRdb called the 5' RACE reads again in MiXCR, with one record for every CDR3 protein. Counted here are about 970,000 distinct CDR3 sequences, roughly half occurring once; the ten biggest clones make up about 21%. What was sequenced was blood. These receptors were taken from an older woman in good health.

Here the CDR3 DNA reads TGCAGTGCCCCGGGACACCCCACCTACAATGAGCAGTTCTTC. This gives the protein CSAPGHPTYNEQFF. V is TRBV20-1 and J is TRBJ2-1; a weak D match, TRBD1 (6 bases). Looked up from germline, CDR1 is DFQATT and CDR2 is SNEGSKA (reference sequence). The CDR3 has 14 amino acids. V lost 6 bases and J 2 bases, leaving 14 bases between the germline ends.

This clonotype was counted between two and nine times. DNA for the CDR3: TGTGCCAGCAGCCCTCACCCCGGACAAGAGACCCAGTACTTC. This codes for CASSPHPGQETQYF. V gene TRBV7-6 combines with J gene TRBJ2-5; D not certain. Germline CDR1 and CDR2: SGHVS and FNYEAQ. The CDR3 extends over 14 amino acids. With 5 bases removed from V and 2 bases from J, the gap between germline ends came to 12 bases.

The chain joins TRBV2 to TRBJ2-2; weak D call: TRBD1 (6 bases). This CDR3 spans 15 amino acids. The V end was cut by 4 bases, the J end by 0 bases, with 9 bases between. CDR1 is SNHLY, CDR2 FYNNEI, per germline. The CDR3 region is CASSAQGANTGELFF. The DNA of the CDR3 is TGTGCCAGCAGTGCACAGGGCGCGAACACCGGGGAGCTGTTTTTT.

The chain employs TRBV28 and TRBJ2-7, with D perhaps TRBD1 (5 bases). Deletions cut 6 bases from V and 0 bases from J, with 15 bases between. This CDR3 is 15 amino acids long. Germline V gives CDR1 MDHEN, CDR2 SYDVKM. CDR3 loop: CASSFDTGDSYEQYF. The CDR3 region has the DNA TGTGCCAGCAGCTTCGACACAGGCGACTCCTACGAGCAGTACTTC.

This rearrangement joins TRBV27 to TRBJ2-3; D is ambiguous. Per germline, CDR1 MNHEY and CDR2 SMNVEV (reference sequence). The CDR3 covers 13 residues. Trimming removed 8 bases at V and 7 bases at J, with 16 bases between. The CDR3 spells CASRLGQLNTQYF. CDR3 nucleotide sequence: TGTGCCAGCCGCCTCGGGCAGCTAAATACGCAGTATTTT.

The J gene is TRBJ2-2, the V gene TRBV4-2, with D possibly matching TRBD2 (5 bases). This CDR3 is 15 amino acids long. Per germline, CDR1 LGHNA and CDR2 YNFKEQ. V was pared by 1 base and J by 0 bases, with 6 bases between. The CDR3 protein is CASSQAGANTGELFF. DNA of the CDR3: TGTGCCAGCAGCCAAGCCGGGGCGAACACCGGGGAGCTGTTTTTT.

On this clonotype itself: At one boundary the junction diverges from the germline segment, which might be a read error. The V call is TRBV29-1, the J call TRBJ2-1; perhaps TRBD2 as D (5 bases). Germline loops: CDR1 SQVTM, CDR2 ANQGSEA. This CDR3 is 14 amino acids long. Here the CDR3 reads CSVEEDFSYNGQFF. The CDR3 DNA follows: TGCAGCGTTGAAGAGGACTTCTCCTACAATGGGCAGTTCTTC.

The chain combines TRBV15 with TRBJ2-5, with D possibly TRBD2 on 5 matching bases. TRBJ2-7 matches the DNA end more closely, so the J call is doubtful. The CDR3 consists of 15 residues. The germline gives CDR1 LNHNV, CDR2 YYDKDF (reference sequence). The CDR3: CATSRDHAGPCEQYF. The CDR3 region has the DNA TGTGCCACCAGCAGAGATCATGCGGGTCCCTGCGAGCAGTACTTC.

This clonotype was picked up a small number of times. The chain has TRBV29-1 and TRBJ2-6, with TRBD1 matching over 7 bases. Per germline, CDR1 SQVTM and CDR2 ANQGSEA. This CDR3 is built from 17 residues. Trimming at V came to 4 bases and at J to 0 bases, leaving 9 bases not matched to a gene. The CDR3 sequence: CSVADRDPSSGANVLTF. The DNA of the CDR3 is TGCAGCGTTGCTGACAGGGACCCAAGCTCTGGGGCCAACGTCCTGACTTTC.

V and J are TRBV2 and TRBJ2-1; D might be TRBD2 (6 bases). The CDR3 is made up of 17 amino acids. Deletions cut 5 bases from V and 4 bases from J, with 21 bases between. The germline V gene has CDR1 SNHLY and CDR2 FYNNEI. The CDR3 nucleotides read TGTGCCAGCAGTTATTCACGGCGGGACCCTCCGTACAATGAGCAGTTCTTC. Protein: CASSYSRRDPPYNEQFF.

This rearrangement joins TRBV28 to TRBJ1-2; D is possibly TRBD1 (5 bases). The CDR3 is made up of 13 amino acids. With 3 bases removed from V and 8 bases from J, the gap between germline ends came to 13 bases. Germline CDR1 is MDHEN and CDR2 is SYDVKM. Written as DNA, the CDR3 is TGTGCCAGCAGTTTGCCCTCGGGGGGAGGCTACACCTTC. It specifies CASSLPSGGGYTF.

V gene TRBV2 combines with J gene TRBJ2-1; D is unresolved. The V end was cut by 3 bases, the J end by 4 bases, with 13 bases between. Germline V gene data show CDR1 as SNHLY and CDR2 as FYNNEI. This CDR3 has 15 amino acids. In DNA, the CDR3 is TGTGCCAGCAGTGACGGTCAGAAGCGATACAATGAGCAGTTCTTC. Translating gives CASSDGQKRYNEQFF. The full variable domain, with the rest looked up from reference TRBV2 and TRBJ2-1, is EPEVTQTPSHQVTQMGQEVILRCVPISNHLYFYWYRQILGQKVEFLVSFYNNEISEKSEIFDDQFSVERPDGSNFTLKIRSTKLEDSAMYFCASSDGQKRYNEQFFGPGTRLTVL.

This chain joins TRBV27 and TRBJ1-1; D unclear. There are 14 residues in the CDR3. Trimming cost V 4 bases and J 0 bases, with 9 bases left between them. Per germline, CDR1 MNHEY and CDR2 SMNVEV (reference sequence). CDR3 in amino acids: CASSSWGMNTEAFF. DNA of the CDR3: TGTGCCAGCAGTTCCTGGGGTATGAACACTGAAGCTTTCTTT.

This clonotype was counted between two and nine times. The chain employs TRBV5-5 and TRBJ2-1; 10 bases are shared with TRBD1. Germline assignment: CDR1 SGHKS and CDR2 YYEKEE (reference sequence). Trimming at V came to 2 bases and at J to 4 bases, leaving 6 bases not matched to a gene. This CDR3 contains 16 residues. The CDR3 spells CASSFEGTGAYNEQFF. The CDR3 DNA reads as TGTGCCAGCAGCTTCGAAGGGACAGGGGCTTACAATGAGCAGTTCTTC.

The rearrangement links TRBV5-8 to TRBJ2-3, with 10 bases aligning to TRBD1. The CDR3 extends over 16 amino acids. Germline V gene lookup returns CDR1 SGHTS and CDR2 YDEGEE. The junction had 9 bases not matched to a gene; V was cut back by 2 bases and J by 6 bases. CDR3 residues: CASSLLTGGVQDTQYF. The DNA for the CDR3 is TGTGCCAGCAGCTTACTGACAGGGGGCGTTCAGGATACGCAGTATTTT. Supplemented by reference TRBV5-8 and TRBJ2-3, the full variable domain reads EAGVTQSPTHLIKTRGQQATLRCSPISGHTSVYWYQQALGLGLQFLLWYDEGEERNRGNFPPRFSGRQFPNYSSELNVNALELEDSALYLCASSLLTGGVQDTQYFGPGTRLTVL.

This clonotype was picked up a small number of times. This rearrangement joins TRBV7-9 to TRBJ2-5; D remains ambiguous. Germline V gene sequence: CDR1 SEHNR, CDR2 FQNEAQ (reference sequence). The CDR3 consists of 12 residues. V lost 5 bases, J lost 5 bases, and 9 bases lay in between. In DNA form, the CDR3 reads TGTGCCAGCAGCCCTGTCGGGGAGACCCAGTACTTC. Its translation: CASSPVGETQYF.

This clonotype was counted only a few times. This sequence joins TRBV24-1 and TRBJ2-7; TRBD2 is a possible D gene (6 bases). V gave up 9 bases and J gave up 4 bases, with 18 bases separating them. Germline CDR1 reads KGHDR; CDR2 reads SFDVKD. The CDR3 covers 14 residues. The CDR3 nucleotides are TGTGCCACCCAAGCAACGGGAGACGGGTACGAGCAGTACTTC. Protein product: CATQATGDGYEQYF.

This rearrangement joins TRBV20-1 to TRBJ2-1, with D unclear. The CDR3 covers 15 residues. The V gene lost 0 bases and the J gene lost 8 bases, with 17 bases spanning the gap. The germline V gene has CDR1 DFQATT and CDR2 SNEGSKA (reference sequence). CDR3 amino acids: CSARDSGLPMDEQFF. Here the CDR3 DNA reads TGCAGTGCTAGAGATTCAGGCCTCCCTATGGATGAGCAGTTCTTC.

This clonotype appeared a single time. The genes are TRBV29-1 and TRBJ2-2, with 9 bases matching TRBD1. The V segment lost 6 bases and the J segment 7 bases; nucleotides outside the gene matches: 9. CDR3 size: 14 residues. Germline V gene lookup returns CDR1 SQVTM and CDR2 ANQGSEA. The CDR3 sequence: CSVLGQGNFGELFF. CDR3 DNA sequence: TGCAGCGTCCTGGGACAGGGAAACTTCGGGGAGCTGTTTTTT.

The chain employs TRBV28 and TRBJ2-1; D is ambiguous. Germline CDR1 MDHEN, CDR2 SYDVKM. This CDR3 comprises 16 residues. V was shortened by 4 bases and J by 5 bases, with 18 bases between the two germline ends. The CDR3 nucleotides read TGTGCCAGCAGTTCCCCCTGGGTAAGCCGACACAATGAGCAGTTCTTC. Its protein product is CASSSPWVSRHNEQFF.

This clonotype was counted only a few times. J is TRBJ2-1 and V is TRBV15; 7 bases fit TRBD2. The CDR3 has 14 amino acids. V was clipped by 5 bases and J by 6 bases; unmatched bases: 7. Germline CDR1 and CDR2: LNHNV and YYDKDF (reference sequence). CDR3 sequence (DNA): TGTGCCACCAGCCGGGGGGATCGGCCCAATGAGCAGTTCTTC. Amino acids: CATSRGDRPNEQFF.